One sample yielded the 30 T cell receptor beta chains listed below, sequenced in a study of T cell responses to AZD1222 COVID-19 vaccine. Profiling relied on immunoSEQ multiplex PCR, and the TCRdb table lists in-frame clones only, not all of them. The sample records about 150,000 clones, about 87% being singletons. This specimen consisted of peripheral blood, obtained on day 0 of AZD1222 vaccination. These receptors all stem from an adult in good health.

The chain uses TRBV28 and TRBJ1-1, with 9 bases fitting TRBD1. The CDR3 is made up of 16 amino acids. Per the germline V gene, CDR1 is MDHEN and CDR2 is SYDVKM. V shed 5 bases, J shed 4 bases, and the junction held 11 bases outside the gene matches. The CDR3 protein is CASSSPGTGMSTEAFF. The CDR3 DNA reads TGTGCCAGCAGTAGTCCCGGGACAGGGATGAGCACTGAAGCTTTCTTT.

V and J are TRBV5-5 and TRBJ2-6, with a weak D call TRBD1 (7 bases). Trimming shortened V by 4 bases and J by 4 bases, and 12 bases separated the two germline ends. The germline V gene has CDR1 SGHKS and CDR2 YYEKEE (reference sequence). The CDR3 consists of 15 residues. The DNA for the CDR3 is TGTGCCAGCAGCGCAGGGGGGCTCGGGGCCAACGTCCTGACTTTC. Translated: CASSAGGLGANVLTF.

The V gene is TRBV7-8, the J gene TRBJ1-6; D call uncertain. Germline V gene data show CDR1 as SGHVS and CDR2 as FQNEAQ. V lost 1 base and J 8 bases, leaving 9 bases between the germline ends. The CDR3 extends over 14 amino acids. The chain's CDR3 is CASSLGARDSPLHF. CDR3 DNA: TGTGCCAGCAGCTTAGGAGCGAGGGATTCACCCCTCCACTTT.

The V call is TRBV28, the J call TRBJ2-1; 9 bases match TRBD2. The CDR3 consists of 17 residues. The ends lost 4 bases at V and 0 bases at J; junction bases unmatched: 7. The germline gives CDR1 MDHEN, CDR2 SYDVKM. DNA of the CDR3: TGTGCCAGCAGTTGGCGGGGGGGCGCGAGCTCCTACAATGAGCAGTTCTTC. Its protein product is CASSWRGGASSYNEQFF. The full variable domain, completed using reference TRBV28 and TRBJ2-1, is DVKVTQSSRYLVKRTGEKVFLECVQDMDHENMFWYRQDPGLGLRLIYFSYDVKMKEKGDIPEGYSVSREKKERFSLILESASTNQTSMYLCASSWRGGASSYNEQFFGPGTRLTVL.

To note about this clone: The sample holds other DNA sequences that translate to the same CDR3. This sequence joins TRBV18 and TRBJ1-2, with D perhaps TRBD1 (5 bases). V lost 2 bases and J 4 bases, leaving 8 bases between the germline ends. This CDR3 region has 13 residues. Germline CDR1 and CDR2: KGHSH and LQKENI. In nucleotides, the CDR3 is TGTGCCAGCTCACCAGGGGGGGGCTATGGCTACACCTTC. As protein: CASSPGGGYGYTF.

This chain joins TRBV11-3 and TRBJ1-2; the D is unclear. The CDR3 has 12 amino acids. Germline assignment: CDR1 SGHNT and CDR2 YENEEA. The germline V and J ends were trimmed by 1 base and 6 bases, with 6 bases remaining between them. CDR3 residues: CASSLAGNGYTF. As DNA, the CDR3 is TGTGCCAGCAGCTTAGCGGGGAATGGCTACACCTTC. The entire variable domain, with the rest obtained from reference TRBV11-3 and TRBJ1-2, is as follows: EAGVVQSPRYKIIEKKQPVAFWCNPISGHNTLYWYLQNLGQGPELLIRYENEEAVDDSQLPKDRFSAERLKGVDSTLKIQPAELGDSAVYLCASSLAGNGYTFGSGTRLTVV.

This clone was picked up one time. The rearrangement links TRBV3-1 (or the pseudogene TRBV3-2) to TRBJ2-5, with D possibly being TRBD1 (7 bases). Trimming stripped 1 base from V and 5 bases from J, with 14 bases between. This CDR3 is built from 15 residues. Germline V lookup: CDR1 LGHDT, CDR2 YNNKEL (reference sequence). DNA of the CDR3: TGTGCCAGCAGCCAAGCTCAGGGGGGAGCGGAGACCCAGTACTTC. It yields the protein CASSQAQGGAETQYF.

The chain employs TRBV6-5 and TRBJ2-7; D is uncertain. Trimming took off 7 bases at V and 3 bases at J, with 13 bases between the two ends. Germline V gives CDR1 MNHEY, CDR2 SVGAGI. The CDR3 totals 13 residues. The CDR3 is CASTPPGLYEQYF. The CDR3 DNA sequence: TGTGCCAGCACCCCGCCCGGGCTCTACGAGCAGTACTTC.

The chain has TRBV18 and TRBJ2-7; 11 positions agree with TRBD2. The J segment lost 6 bases and the V segment lost 6 bases, leaving 7 bases of the junction unmatched. This CDR3 is built from 14 residues. Germline CDR1 KGHSH, CDR2 LQKENI. For the CDR3, the DNA is TGTGCCAGCTCTTCGGGACTAGCGGAGGGCGAGCAGTACTTC. Protein sequence: CASSSGLAEGEQYF.

The rearrangement joins TRBV6-5 to TRBJ1-2, with a weak D call TRBD1 (6 bases). Germline V lookup: CDR1 MNHEY, CDR2 SVGAGI. V shed 0 bases and J shed 2 bases, with 13 bases lying between them. This CDR3 spans 16 amino acids. The CDR3 spells CASSYSRTGTNYGYTF. The CDR3 DNA sequence: TGTGCCAGCAGTTACTCAAGAACAGGGACCAACTATGGCTACACCTTC.

V and J are TRBV4-3 and TRBJ2-5; 13 positions agree with TRBD2. The CDR3 is made up of 18 amino acids. Per germline, CDR1 LGHNA and CDR2 YSLEER. V gave up 2 bases and J gave up 0 bases; unmatched junction bases: 6. This chain's CDR3 is CASSQRTSGGQYQETQYF. CDR3 nucleotides: TGCGCCAGCAGCCAACGGACTAGCGGGGGCCAGTACCAAGAGACCCAGTACTTC.

The V call is TRBV5-1, the J call TRBJ2-2; 8 bases are a match to TRBD1. Trimming took 0 bases from V and 1 from J; bases not matched to a gene: 2. The CDR3 length is 16 residues. CDR1 SGHRS and CDR2 YFSETQ come from the germline V gene. CDR3 amino acids: CASSLAGTGNTGELFF. The CDR3 nucleotides are TGCGCCAGCAGCTTGGCGGGGACAGGGAACACCGGGGAGCTGTTTTTT.

The chain carries TRBV27 and TRBJ2-7; D is unresolved. CDR1 and CDR2 from the germline V gene are MNHEY and SMNVEV (reference sequence). V lost 7 bases and J lost 2, with 9 bases in between. This CDR3 has 12 residues. The DNA for the CDR3 is TGTGCCAGCAACGAGCCCACCTACGAGCAGTACTTC. Amino acid sequence: CASNEPTYEQYF.

The chain links TRBV9 to TRBJ2-1, with 7 bases lining up with TRBD1. Trimming at V came to 4 bases and at J to 1 base, leaving 8 bases not matched to a gene. This CDR3 has 16 amino acids. Germline V gene data show CDR1 as SGDLS and CDR2 as YYNGEE. This CDR3 reads CASSSAGTVSYNEQFF. The CDR3, as DNA: TGTGCCAGCAGCTCCGCCGGGACAGTTTCCTACAATGAGCAGTTCTTC.

In DNA, the CDR3 is TGTGCCAGCAGCCGTTATCGAGTATCGAACACTGAAGCTTTCTTT. It yields the protein CASSRYRVSNTEAFF. This rearrangement joins TRBV13 to TRBJ1-1; no reliable D call. The CDR3 extends over 15 amino acids. The V gene's germline CDR1 is PRHDT and CDR2 FYEKMQ (reference sequence). V gave up 5 bases and J gave up 1 base, with 14 bases separating them. Supplemented by reference TRBV13 and TRBJ1-1, the full variable domain reads AAGVIQSPRHLIKEKRETATLKCYPIPRHDTVYWYQQGPGQDPQFLISFYEKMQSDKGSIPDRFSAQQFSDYHSELNMSSLELGDSALYFCASSRYRVSNTEAFFGQGTRLTVV.

The rearrangement uses TRBV2 and TRBJ2-2, with 8 bases fitting TRBD1. With 5 bases clipped from V and 7 bases from J, the junction kept 6 bases outside the gene matches. Germline CDR1 reads SNHLY; CDR2 reads FYNNEI. The CDR3 has 14 amino acids. The CDR3 here is CASSSGGAGGELFF. In DNA form, the CDR3 reads TGTGCCAGCAGTTCAGGGGGCGCGGGCGGGGAGCTGTTTTTT.

The genes are TRBV6-6 and TRBJ1-5; D unclear. Germline V CDR1 and CDR2: MNHNY, SVGAGI (reference sequence). V was pared by 3 bases and J by 9 bases, with 18 bases between. The CDR3 is 15 residues long. The CDR3 DNA follows: TGTGCCAGCAGTTATCTGGACCCGGTGGGGTTGCCCCAGCATTTT. Amino acid sequence: CASSYLDPVGLPQHF.

The rearrangement joins TRBV5-1 to TRBJ1-2, with a possible D match to TRBD1 (6 bases). Trimming removed 0 bases from V and 3 bases from J, with 9 bases in between. Germline values: CDR1 SGHRS, CDR2 YFSETQ. The CDR3 is 14 residues long. CDR3 amino acids: CASSLAPGDYGYTF. CDR3 nucleotide sequence: TGCGCCAGCAGCTTGGCTCCAGGGGACTATGGCTACACCTTC.

The V gene is TRBV6-5, the J gene TRBJ1-5, with 7 bases identical to TRBD1. The trim removed 6 bases at V and 11 bases at J, leaving 16 bases unmatched. This CDR3 is built from 15 residues. The V gene's germline CDR1 is MNHEY and CDR2 SVGAGI. Written as DNA, the CDR3 is TGTGCCAGCAGGAAATTTACCGGGACAGATAATACCCAGCATTTT. It translates to CASRKFTGTDNTQHF.

The V call is TRBV12-2, the J call TRBJ2-7; TRBD2, as called in the table, went unchecked against the DNA. TRBV12-2 is labeled a pseudogene. The CDR3 contains 15 residues. The CDR3 sequence: CASRLGEVVAGEQYF. CDR3 coding DNA: TGTGCAAGTCGCTTAGGGGAAGTGGTAGCGGGTGAGCAGTACTTC.

This clone was seen more than once but under ten times. The chain recombines TRBV6-5 with TRBJ1-5; TRBD1 agrees at 7 bases. Unmatched junction bases numbered 7, after V lost 6 bases and J lost 5 bases. The CDR3 extends over 14 amino acids. Germline assignment: CDR1 MNHEY and CDR2 SVGAGI. The CDR3 loop reads CASRETGTYQPQHF. Here the CDR3 DNA reads TGTGCCAGCAGAGAGACAGGGACTTATCAGCCCCAGCATTTT.

This chain connects TRBV18 to TRBJ1-1; D is unresolved. This CDR3 is built from 14 residues. The germline V and J ends were trimmed by 0 bases and 0 bases, with 5 bases remaining between them. Germline CDR1 and CDR2: KGHSH and LQKENI. The chain's CDR3 is CASSPPSVNTEAFF. In DNA form, the CDR3 reads TGTGCCAGCTCACCACCGTCGGTGAACACTGAAGCTTTCTTT.

The chain joins TRBV27 to TRBJ1-5; tentative D call: TRBD1 (5 bases). Between the trimmed V and J ends, which lost 4 bases and 7 bases, there was a span of 11 bases. The germline gives CDR1 MNHEY, CDR2 SMNVEV (reference sequence). CDR3 size: 13 residues. CDR3 in DNA: TGTGCCAGCAGTTGGGGGGGAGGACAGCCCCAGCATTTT. It encodes CASSWGGGQPQHF.

The chain combines TRBV3-1 (or the pseudogene TRBV3-2) with TRBJ2-1; 7 bases align to TRBD1. Germline CDR1 LGHDT, CDR2 YNNKEL (reference sequence). The V gene end was trimmed by 4 bases and the J gene end by 3 bases; junction bases not matched to a gene: 3. The CDR3 spans 14 residues. CDR3: CASSLRTGYNEQFF. The CDR3 DNA follows: TGTGCCAGCAGCCTAAGGACAGGCTACAATGAGCAGTTCTTC.

This rearrangement joins TRBV2 to TRBJ1-5, with TRBD1 matching 8 bases. CDR3 length: 14 residues. The germline V gene has CDR1 SNHLY and CDR2 FYNNEI. Germline trimming cut 8 bases from V and 7 bases from J; bases unmatched to any gene: 10. CDR3 sequence (DNA): TGTGCCAGCTCCGACAGGGGAGGAAGACAGCCCCAGCATTTT. Its translation is CASSDRGGRQPQHF.

The rearrangement joins TRBV7-9 to TRBJ1-1, with D uncertain. Germline assignment: CDR1 SEHNR and CDR2 FQNEAQ (reference sequence). CDR3 size: 14 residues. The V and J ends lost 5 bases and 1 base respectively, with 11 bases between them. DNA of the CDR3: TGTGCCAGCAGCCCCCTACGGGAGAACACTGAAGCTTTCTTT. Translating it yields CASSPLRENTEAFF.

CDR3 loop: CASSHGTGVRSTEAFF. In DNA, the CDR3 is TGTGCCAGTAGCCACGGGACAGGGGTTAGGAGCACTGAAGCTTTCTTT. The chain employs TRBV19 and TRBJ1-1; 10 bases match TRBD1. The junction had 11 bases not matched to a gene; V was cut back by 6 bases and J by 4 bases. The CDR3 is made up of 16 amino acids. Germline CDR1 LNHDA, CDR2 SQIVND (reference sequence).

This clone has a single count. This rearrangement joins TRBV5-1 to TRBJ2-2; 7 bases agree with TRBD1. Germline assignment: CDR1 SGHRS and CDR2 YFSETQ. V shed 0 bases and J 4 bases; nucleotides not matched to a gene: 3. This CDR3 is 15 amino acids long. CDR3 loop: CASSLAGGATGELFF. As DNA, the CDR3 is TGCGCCAGCAGCTTGGCAGGGGGAGCCACCGGGGAGCTGTTTTTT.

V is TRBV7-2 and J is TRBJ1-6, with unresolved D. CDR1 is SGHTA, CDR2 FQGNSA, per germline. This CDR3 spans 13 amino acids. Trimming took off 4 bases at V and 9 bases at J, with 10 bases between the two ends. In nucleotides, the CDR3 is TGTGCCAGCAGCTCTCGGACTTTTTCACCCCTCCACTTT. It specifies CASSSRTFSPLHF.

V usage is TRBV4-3 and J usage is TRBJ1-2; unclear D gene. The CDR3 length is 13 residues. V was trimmed by 0 bases and J by 5 bases, leaving 7 bases between them. Germline values: CDR1 LGHNA, CDR2 YSLEER. The CDR3 DNA reads as TGCGCCAGCAGCCAAGATCCCCTGTATGGCTACACCTTC. It translates to CASSQDPLYGYTF.